This T cell receptor (beta chain) originates from a study of blood T cell repertoires in COVID-19. About the research overall: PBMCs, B-cell-depleted T cells, or T cells were the source of the cDNA or gDNA that made up the material.

Repertoires were generated with immunoSEQ multiplex PCR, while TCRdb's copy carries only in-frame clones and drops some. The sample shows some 400,000 clones, more than 75% of them seen only once. CDR3 length equals 13 residues. Trimming cost V 3 bases and J 5 bases, with 9 bases left between them. CDR1 SGHRS and CDR2 YFSETQ come from the germline V gene. Sequencing input: PBMCs or T cells enriched from blood (not recorded which). The chain couples TRBV5-1 to TRBJ2-1, with D possibly matching TRBD1 (6 bases). This sequence was found in a man aged 25 to 45 who had recovered from COVID-19. CDR3 DNA sequence: TGCGCCAGCAGCTCACAGGGTAACAATGAGCAGTTCTTC. Amino acid sequence: CASSSQGNNEQFF.